These T cell receptor beta chains were read from a single sample in a study of CD4 T cell repertoires in COVID-19. Clones were sequenced by immunoSEQ multiplex PCR, and TCRdb holds only the in-frame ones, with some missing. The sample records 60,000 to 90,000 clones, approximately 83% being singletons. This specimen consisted of CD4+ T cells from peripheral blood, obtained after recovery from COVID-19. The source is a human donor who had COVID-19. Both conserved end residues are part of each CDR3. The order of the fields is D gene, J gene, V gene, clone size, CDR3 protein, CDR3 DNA. A D gene is named only where the DNA matches it firmly. Not every row has a clone size; where given, it reads once, few, many or a size class.

d_gene: NA; j_gene: TRBJ2-5; v_gene: TRBV28; abundance: NA; CDR3aa: CASSLDWQRGETQYF; CDR3nt: TGTGCCAGCAGTTTAGATTGGCAGAGAGGGGAGACCCAGTACTTC
d_gene: NA; j_gene: TRBJ1-1; v_gene: TRBV7-3; abundance: NA; CDR3aa: CASSLSDVTEAFF; CDR3nt: TGTGCCAGCAGCTTATCCGATGTGACTGAAGCTTTCTTT
d_gene: NA; j_gene: TRBJ1-2; v_gene: TRBV18; abundance: few; CDR3aa: CASSPSQGLPNYGYTF; CDR3nt: TGTGCCAGCTCGCCCTCACAGGGTCTCCCTAACTATGGCTACACCTTC
d_gene: NA; j_gene: TRBJ1-5; v_gene: TRBV7-2; abundance: NA; CDR3aa: CASSSRDGNQPQHF; CDR3nt: TGTGCCAGCAGCTCCCGGGACGGCAATCAGCCCCAGCATTTT
d_gene: NA; j_gene: TRBJ2-5; v_gene: TRBV28; abundance: NA; CDR3aa: CASRRTRQETQYF; CDR3nt: TGTGCCAGCAGGAGGACACGGCAAGAGACCCAGTACTTC
d_gene: NA; j_gene: TRBJ1-2; v_gene: TRBV3-1/TRBV3-2; abundance: NA; CDR3aa: CASSQGDARGYTF; CDR3nt: TGTGCCAGCAGCCAGGGGGACGCTAGAGGCTACACCTTC
d_gene: NA; j_gene: TRBJ2-7; v_gene: TRBV3-1/TRBV3-2; abundance: NA; CDR3aa: CASSPRASGFYEQYF; CDR3nt: TGTGCCAGCAGCCCAAGGGCGAGCGGTTTTTACGAGCAGTACTTC
d_gene: NA; j_gene: TRBJ2-7; v_gene: TRBV3-1/TRBV3-2; abundance: NA; CDR3aa: CASSRRSEGYEQYF; CDR3nt: TGTGCCAGCAGCCGACGTAGTGAGGGCTACGAGCAGTACTTC
d_gene: NA; j_gene: TRBJ2-1; v_gene: TRBV19; abundance: NA; CDR3aa: CASSPRKGNDEQFF; CDR3nt: TGTGCCAGTAGTCCGAGGAAGGGAAACGATGAGCAGTTCTTC
d_gene: TRBD1; j_gene: TRBJ2-1; v_gene: TRBV27; abundance: NA; CDR3aa: CASNGGQGALGGYNEQFF; CDR3nt: TGTGCCAGCAATGGGGGACAGGGGGCCCTGGGCGGCTACAATGAGCAGTTCTTC
d_gene: NA; j_gene: TRBJ2-3; v_gene: TRBV20-1; abundance: NA; CDR3aa: CSASKGAGIGTQYF; CDR3nt: TGCAGTGCTAGTAAAGGGGCAGGCATTGGTACGCAGTATTTT
d_gene: NA; j_gene: TRBJ2-1; v_gene: TRBV7-2; abundance: NA; CDR3aa: CASSLGREFNEQFF; CDR3nt: TGTGCCAGCAGCTTAGGTCGAGAGTTCAATGAGCAGTTCTTC
d_gene: NA; j_gene: TRBJ1-2; v_gene: TRBV5-6; abundance: NA; CDR3aa: CASSTTAAYGYTF; CDR3nt: TGTGCCAGCAGCACGACCGCTGCCTATGGCTACACCTTC
d_gene: NA; j_gene: TRBJ1-2; v_gene: TRBV6-1; abundance: NA; CDR3aa: CASSESISYGYTF; CDR3nt: TGTGCCAGCAGTGAGTCGATTAGCTATGGCTACACCTTC
d_gene: TRBD1; j_gene: TRBJ1-5; v_gene: TRBV9; abundance: NA; CDR3aa: CASSISGGDNQPQHF; CDR3nt: TGTGCCAGCAGCATCTCAGGGGGGGACAATCAGCCCCAGCATTTT
d_gene: TRBD1; j_gene: TRBJ1-2; v_gene: TRBV13; abundance: NA; CDR3aa: CASSSAGQGYGYTF; CDR3nt: TGTGCCAGCAGCTCCGCGGGACAGGGATACGGCTACACCTTC
d_gene: NA; j_gene: TRBJ2-1; v_gene: TRBV5-5; abundance: NA; CDR3aa: CASSFDGGANEQFF; CDR3nt: TGTGCCAGCAGCTTCGATGGAGGGGCGAATGAGCAGTTCTTC
d_gene: NA; j_gene: TRBJ2-5; v_gene: TRBV28; abundance: NA; CDR3aa: CASRRGGWETQYF; CDR3nt: TGTGCCAGCAGACGTGGGGGGTGGGAGACCCAGTACTTC
d_gene: NA; j_gene: TRBJ1-6; v_gene: TRBV6-1; abundance: few; CDR3aa: CASSEAKARSPLHF; CDR3nt: TGTGCCAGCAGTGAGGCTAAGGCACGTTCACCCCTCCACTTT
d_gene: NA; j_gene: TRBJ1-5; v_gene: TRBV30; abundance: NA; CDR3aa: CAWSGQSNQPQHF; CDR3nt: TGTGCCTGGAGTGGACAAAGCAATCAGCCCCAGCATTTT
d_gene: NA; j_gene: TRBJ2-5; v_gene: TRBV30; abundance: NA; CDR3aa: CAWSPWGQETQYF; CDR3nt: TGTGCCTGGAGTCCTTGGGGTCAAGAGACCCAGTACTTC
d_gene: NA; j_gene: TRBJ1-2; v_gene: TRBV12-3/TRBV12-4; abundance: NA; CDR3aa: CASSGDSTYGYTF; CDR3nt: TGTGCCAGCAGTGGGGACTCCACCTATGGCTACACCTTC
d_gene: NA; j_gene: TRBJ2-2; v_gene: TRBV19; abundance: NA; CDR3aa: CASSEQGYSTGELFF; CDR3nt: TGTGCCAGCTCTGAACAGGGATATAGCACCGGGGAGCTGTTTTTT
d_gene: NA; j_gene: TRBJ1-4; v_gene: TRBV2; abundance: NA; CDR3aa: CASTPLRGTNEKLFF; CDR3nt: TGTGCCAGCACCCCGCTGCGAGGGACTAATGAAAAACTGTTTTTT
d_gene: NA; j_gene: TRBJ2-2; v_gene: TRBV7-3; abundance: once; CDR3aa: CASSWGANGELFF; CDR3nt: TGTGCCAGCAGCTGGGGGGCAAACGGGGAGCTGTTTTTT
d_gene: NA; j_gene: TRBJ2-7; v_gene: TRBV10-3; abundance: NA; CDR3aa: CAISGDFSSYEQYF; CDR3nt: TGTGCCATCAGCGGTGACTTCAGCTCCTACGAGCAGTACTTC
d_gene: NA; j_gene: TRBJ2-6; v_gene: TRBV5-5; abundance: NA; CDR3aa: CASSLAGGALSGANVLTF; CDR3nt: TGTGCCAGCAGCTTGGCGGGCGGTGCCCTCTCTGGGGCCAACGTCCTGACTTTC
d_gene: NA; j_gene: TRBJ2-1; v_gene: TRBV19; abundance: NA; CDR3aa: CASERGFSYNEQFF; CDR3nt: TGTGCCAGTGAACGGGGATTCTCCTACAATGAGCAGTTCTTC
d_gene: NA; j_gene: TRBJ2-2; v_gene: TRBV24-1; abundance: NA; CDR3aa: CATSGQNTGELFF; CDR3nt: TGTGCCACCAGTGGGCAGAACACCGGGGAGCTGTTTTTT
d_gene: TRBD2; j_gene: TRBJ2-2; v_gene: TRBV27; abundance: once; CDR3aa: CASSRGVVGSGELFF; CDR3nt: TGTGCCAGCAGTCGGGGGGTAGTAGGTAGCGGGGAGCTGTTTTTT
d_gene: NA; j_gene: TRBJ1-5; v_gene: TRBV19; abundance: NA; CDR3aa: CASSITRDTDQPQHF; CDR3nt: TGTGCCAGTAGTATTACCCGGGACACCGATCAGCCCCAGCATTTT
d_gene: TRBD2; j_gene: TRBJ2-2; v_gene: TRBV6-5; abundance: once; CDR3aa: CATSSGMSTGELFF; CDR3nt: TGTGCCACAAGTAGCGGGATGTCCACCGGGGAGCTGTTTTTT
d_gene: NA; j_gene: TRBJ1-1; v_gene: TRBV27; abundance: once; CDR3aa: CASSPPRSTQAFF; CDR3nt: TGTGCCAGCAGTCCCCCCCGTAGCACCCAAGCTTTCTTT
d_gene: NA; j_gene: TRBJ2-2; v_gene: TRBV5-1; abundance: NA; CDR3aa: CASSLTGQGNTGELFF; CDR3nt: TGCGCCAGCAGCTTAACGGGGCAGGGGAACACCGGGGAGCTGTTTTTT
d_gene: NA; j_gene: TRBJ2-5; v_gene: TRBV14; abundance: NA; CDR3aa: CASSQTWMGTQYF; CDR3nt: TGTGCCAGCAGCCAGACATGGATGGGCACCCAGTACTTC
d_gene: TRBD1; j_gene: TRBJ1-3; v_gene: TRBV18; abundance: few; CDR3aa: CASQGDSGNTIYF; CDR3nt: TGTGCCAGCCAGGGGGACTCTGGAAACACCATATATTTT
d_gene: NA; j_gene: TRBJ1-5; v_gene: TRBV28; abundance: NA; CDR3aa: CASSSPNQPQHF; CDR3nt: TGTGCCAGCAGTTCGCCGAATCAGCCCCAGCATTTT
d_gene: NA; j_gene: TRBJ1-5; v_gene: TRBV15; abundance: NA; CDR3aa: CATSRDLSVDQPQHF; CDR3nt: TGTGCCACCAGCAGAGATCTCTCCGTTGATCAGCCCCAGCATTTT
d_gene: NA; j_gene: TRBJ1-1; v_gene: TRBV19; abundance: NA; CDR3aa: CASSIVSGGAFF; CDR3nt: TGTGCCAGTAGTATAGTATCTGGTGGAGCTTTCTTT
d_gene: NA; j_gene: TRBJ2-7; v_gene: TRBV21-1; abundance: NA; CDR3aa: CASSKAADGKSYEQYF; CDR3nt: TGTGCCAGCAGCAAAGCGGCGGATGGGAAGTCCTACGAGCAGTACTTC
d_gene: NA; j_gene: TRBJ1-1; v_gene: TRBV5-1; abundance: NA; CDR3aa: CASSPAGPTEAFF; CDR3nt: TGCGCCAGCAGCCCTGCAGGGCCCACTGAAGCTTTCTTT
d_gene: NA; j_gene: TRBJ1-1; v_gene: TRBV10-3; abundance: NA; CDR3aa: CAISESLENTEAFF; CDR3nt: TGTGCCATCAGTGAGTCATTGGAAAACACTGAAGCTTTCTTT
d_gene: TRBD1; j_gene: TRBJ2-7; v_gene: TRBV4-1; abundance: NA; CDR3aa: CASSRRGRGNEQYF; CDR3nt: TGCGCCAGCAGCCGCCGCGGCAGGGGGAACGAGCAGTACTTC
d_gene: TRBD2; j_gene: TRBJ2-1; v_gene: TRBV4-1; abundance: NA; CDR3aa: CASSFAGGAGTPGEQFF; CDR3nt: TGCGCCAGCAGCTTCGCGGGGGGCGCGGGTACCCCAGGGGAGCAGTTCTTC
d_gene: NA; j_gene: TRBJ2-7; v_gene: TRBV7-2; abundance: once; CDR3aa: CASSLRAGSYEQYF; CDR3nt: TGTGCCAGCAGCTTAAGGGCTGGGTCCTACGAGCAGTACTTC
d_gene: NA; j_gene: TRBJ2-2; v_gene: TRBV7-6; abundance: NA; CDR3aa: CASSLAWVANAGELFF; CDR3nt: TGTGCCAGCAGCTTAGCTTGGGTCGCGAACGCCGGGGAGCTGTTTTTT
d_gene: NA; j_gene: TRBJ1-5; v_gene: TRBV6-5; abundance: NA; CDR3aa: CASSYSPRNQPQHF; CDR3nt: TGTGCCAGCAGTTACTCACCGCGCAATCAGCCCCAGCATTTT
d_gene: TRBD2; j_gene: TRBJ2-3; v_gene: TRBV18; abundance: NA; CDR3aa: CASSPVAGMTTDTQYF; CDR3nt: TGTGCCAGCTCACCGGTAGCGGGAATGACCACAGATACGCAGTATTTT
d_gene: TRBD2; j_gene: TRBJ2-2; v_gene: TRBV5-1; abundance: NA; CDR3aa: CASSPRREGANTGELFF; CDR3nt: TGCGCCAGCAGCCCCCGGCGGGAGGGCGCGAACACCGGGGAGCTGTTTTTT
d_gene: TRBD1; j_gene: TRBJ1-2; v_gene: TRBV2; abundance: few; CDR3aa: CASSGRDRGIGESNYGYTF; CDR3nt: TGTGCCAGCAGTGGCAGGGACAGGGGTATAGGGGAGTCAAACTATGGCTACACCTTC
d_gene: TRBD1; j_gene: TRBJ1-5; v_gene: TRBV15; abundance: once; CDR3aa: CATSRDRFPFGDRGRLDQPQHF; CDR3nt: TGTGCCACCAGCAGAGATCGGTTCCCTTTTGGGGACAGGGGGCGGCTCGATCAGCCCCAGCATTTT
d_gene: NA; j_gene: TRBJ1-1; v_gene: TRBV5-1; abundance: NA; CDR3aa: CASSFDQSTEAFF; CDR3nt: TGCGCCAGCAGCTTTGACCAGAGCACTGAAGCTTTCTTT
d_gene: TRBD1; j_gene: TRBJ1-6; v_gene: TRBV11-2; abundance: NA; CDR3aa: CASSFWTGSPLHF; CDR3nt: TGTGCCAGCAGCTTTTGGACAGGGTCACCCCTCCACTTT
d_gene: NA; j_gene: TRBJ2-5; v_gene: TRBV10-3; abundance: NA; CDR3aa: CAIDPVGARTGETQYF; CDR3nt: TGTGCCATTGACCCAGTGGGGGCACGGACCGGAGAGACCCAGTACTTC
d_gene: TRBD1; j_gene: TRBJ1-1; v_gene: TRBV19; abundance: few; CDR3aa: CASTNPGQGLNTEAFF; CDR3nt: TGTGCCAGTACCAATCCGGGACAGGGATTGAACACTGAAGCTTTCTTT
d_gene: TRBD2; j_gene: TRBJ2-5; v_gene: TRBV18; abundance: NA; CDR3aa: CASSPIGTRIETQYF; CDR3nt: TGTGCCAGCTCACCAATCGGGACTAGGATTGAGACCCAGTACTTC
d_gene: NA; j_gene: TRBJ2-3; v_gene: TRBV2; abundance: NA; CDR3aa: CARSALMAGRGTDTQYF; CDR3nt: TGTGCCAGGTCTGCGCTGATGGCGGGTAGGGGCACAGATACGCAGTATTTT